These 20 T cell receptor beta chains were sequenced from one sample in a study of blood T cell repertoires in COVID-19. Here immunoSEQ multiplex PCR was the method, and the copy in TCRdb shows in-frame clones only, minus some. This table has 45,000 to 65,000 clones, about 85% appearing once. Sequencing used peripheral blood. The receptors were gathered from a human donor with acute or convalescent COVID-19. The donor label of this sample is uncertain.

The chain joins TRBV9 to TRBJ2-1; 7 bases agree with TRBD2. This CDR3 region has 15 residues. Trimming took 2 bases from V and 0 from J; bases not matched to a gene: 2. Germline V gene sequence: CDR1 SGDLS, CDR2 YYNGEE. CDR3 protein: CASSVRGSSYNEQFF. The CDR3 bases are TGTGCCAGCAGCGTCCGCGGGAGCTCCTACAATGAGCAGTTCTTC. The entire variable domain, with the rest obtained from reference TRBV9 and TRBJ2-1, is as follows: DSGVTQTPKHLITATGQRVTLRCSPRSGDLSVYWYQQSLDQGLQFLIQYYNGEERAKGNILERFSAQQFPDLHSELNLSSLELGDSALYFCASSVRGSSYNEQFFGPGTRLTVL.

The CDR3 spells CASSLSTGGEKLFF. The CDR3 nucleotides read TGCGCCAGCAGCCTATCGACAGGGGGTGAAAAACTGTTTTTT. The chain is built from TRBV5-1 and TRBJ1-4; the match to TRBD1 covers 9 bases. This CDR3 region has 14 residues. The V gene's germline CDR1 is SGHRS and CDR2 YFSETQ. V shed 4 bases, J shed 7 bases, and the junction held 5 bases outside the gene matches.

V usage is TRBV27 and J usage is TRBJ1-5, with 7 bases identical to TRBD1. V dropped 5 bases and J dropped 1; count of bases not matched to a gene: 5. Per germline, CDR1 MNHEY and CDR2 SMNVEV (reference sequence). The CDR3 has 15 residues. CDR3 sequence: CASSGGQTSNQPQHF. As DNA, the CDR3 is TGTGCCAGCAGTGGGGGACAGACAAGCAATCAGCCCCAGCATTTT.

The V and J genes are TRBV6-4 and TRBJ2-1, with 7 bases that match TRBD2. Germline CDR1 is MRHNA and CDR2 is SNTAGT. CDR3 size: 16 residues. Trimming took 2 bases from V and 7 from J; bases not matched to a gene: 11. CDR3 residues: CASSDLFKGRANEQFF. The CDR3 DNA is TGTGCCAGCAGTGACCTCTTCAAAGGGAGGGCTAATGAGCAGTTCTTC.

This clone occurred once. The CDR3 region is CASRDRTGGNTIYF. The CDR3 DNA is TGTGCCAGCAGGGATCGGACAGGGGGAAACACCATATATTTT. V is TRBV7-2 and J is TRBJ1-3, with TRBD1 matching 8 bases. CDR1 and CDR2 (germline): SGHTA, FQGNSA. With V trimmed by 6 bases and J by 4 bases, 5 bases remained unmatched. The CDR3 length is 14 residues. Full variable domain (remainder filled in from reference TRBV7-2 and TRBJ1-3): GAGVSQSPSNKVTEKGKDVELRCDPISGHTALYWYRQSLGQGLEFLIYFQGNSAPDKSGLPSDRFSAERTGGSVSTLTIQRTQQEDSAVYLCASRDRTGGNTIYFGEGSWLTVV.

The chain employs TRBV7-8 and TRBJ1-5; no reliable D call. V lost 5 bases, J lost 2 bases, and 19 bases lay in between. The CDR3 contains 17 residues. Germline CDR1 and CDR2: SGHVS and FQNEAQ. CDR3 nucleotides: TGTGCCAGCAGCCGTGGAGGCGGAAGGGTTGGCAATCAGCCCCAGCATTTT. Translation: CASSRGGGRVGNQPQHF.

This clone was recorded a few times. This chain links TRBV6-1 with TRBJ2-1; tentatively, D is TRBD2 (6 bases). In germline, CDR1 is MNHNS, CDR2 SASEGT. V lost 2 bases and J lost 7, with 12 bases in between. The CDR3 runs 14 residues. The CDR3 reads CASSEKVRGNEQFF. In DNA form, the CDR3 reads TGTGCCAGCAGTGAAAAGGTTCGGGGGAATGAGCAGTTCTTC.

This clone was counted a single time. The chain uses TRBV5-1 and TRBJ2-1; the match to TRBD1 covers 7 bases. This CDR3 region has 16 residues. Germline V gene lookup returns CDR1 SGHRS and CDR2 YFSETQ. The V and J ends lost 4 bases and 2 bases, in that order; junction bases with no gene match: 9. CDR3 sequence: CASSSTGTVPYNEQFF. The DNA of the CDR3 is TGCGCCAGCAGCAGTACCGGGACAGTTCCCTACAATGAGCAGTTCTTC.

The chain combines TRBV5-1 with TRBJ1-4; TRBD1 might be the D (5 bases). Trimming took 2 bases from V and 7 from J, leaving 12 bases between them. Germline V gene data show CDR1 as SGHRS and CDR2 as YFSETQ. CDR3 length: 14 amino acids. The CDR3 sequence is CASSFGGAGEKLFF. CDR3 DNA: TGCGCCAGCAGCTTTGGCGGGGCTGGTGAAAAACTGTTTTTT. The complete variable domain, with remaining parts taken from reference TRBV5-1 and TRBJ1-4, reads KAGVTQTPRYLIKTRGQQVTLSCSPISGHRSVSWYQQTPGQGLQFLFEYFSETQRNKGNFPGRFSGRQFSNSRSEMNVSTLELGDSALYLCASSFGGAGEKLFFGSGTQLSVL.

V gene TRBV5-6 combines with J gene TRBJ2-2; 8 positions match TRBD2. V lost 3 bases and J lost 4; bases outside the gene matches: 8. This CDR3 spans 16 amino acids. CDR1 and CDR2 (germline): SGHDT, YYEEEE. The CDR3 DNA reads TGTGCCAGCAGCTCTCGCATAGCGGGAATCACCGGGGAGCTGTTTTTT. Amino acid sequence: CASSSRIAGITGELFF.

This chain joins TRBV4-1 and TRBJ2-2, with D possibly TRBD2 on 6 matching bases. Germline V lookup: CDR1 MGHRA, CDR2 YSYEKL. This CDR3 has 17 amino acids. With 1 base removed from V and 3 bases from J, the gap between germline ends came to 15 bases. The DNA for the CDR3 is TGCGCCAGCAGCCAAGCCTCCGGGACTTACCACACCGGGGAGCTGTTTTTT. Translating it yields CASSQASGTYHTGELFF.

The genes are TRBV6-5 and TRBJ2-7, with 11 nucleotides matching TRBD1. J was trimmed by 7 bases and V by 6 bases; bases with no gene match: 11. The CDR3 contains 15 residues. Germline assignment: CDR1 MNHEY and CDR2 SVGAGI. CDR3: CASSTPRTGGLEQYF. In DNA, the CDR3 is TGTGCCAGCAGCACCCCCAGGACAGGGGGCTTAGAGCAGTACTTC.

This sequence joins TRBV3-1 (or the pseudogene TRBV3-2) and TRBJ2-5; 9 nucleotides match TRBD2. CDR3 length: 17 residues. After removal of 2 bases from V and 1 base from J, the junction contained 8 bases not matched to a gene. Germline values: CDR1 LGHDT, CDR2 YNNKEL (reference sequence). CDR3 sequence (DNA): TGTGCCAGCAGCCAACGGGGCAGCGGGGGGTTCCAAGAGACCCAGTACTTC. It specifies CASSQRGSGGFQETQYF.

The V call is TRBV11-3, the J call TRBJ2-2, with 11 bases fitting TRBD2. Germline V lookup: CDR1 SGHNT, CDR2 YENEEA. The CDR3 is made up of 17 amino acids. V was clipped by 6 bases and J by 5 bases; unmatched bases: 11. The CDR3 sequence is CASSLAGTSGFTGELFF. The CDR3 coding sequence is TGTGCCAGCAGTCTAGCGGGGACTAGCGGTTTTACCGGGGAGCTGTTTTTT.

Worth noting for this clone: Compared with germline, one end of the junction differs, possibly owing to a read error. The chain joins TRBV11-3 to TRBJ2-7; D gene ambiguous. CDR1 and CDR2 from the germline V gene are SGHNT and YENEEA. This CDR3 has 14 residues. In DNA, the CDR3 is TGTGCCAGCAGCTTAGGAGGCACCCCCTACAAGCAGTACTTC. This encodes CASSLGGTPYKQYF. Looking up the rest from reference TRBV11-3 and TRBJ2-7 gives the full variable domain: EAGVVQSPRYKIIEKKQPVAFWCNPISGHNTLYWYLQNLGQGPELLIRYENEEAVDDSQLPKDRFSAERLKGVDSTLKIQPAELGDSAVYLCASSLGGTPYKQYFGPGTRLTVT.

The CDR3 region is CASTGQSQGYGYTF. The CDR3 DNA is TGTGCCAGCACGGGACAGTCTCAGGGCTATGGCTACACCTTC. The chain uses TRBV11-2 and TRBJ1-2; 7 bases are a match to TRBD1. The CDR3 has 14 residues. CDR1 is SGHAT, CDR2 FQNNGV, per germline. Germline trimming cut 7 bases from V and 4 bases from J; bases unmatched to any gene: 9.

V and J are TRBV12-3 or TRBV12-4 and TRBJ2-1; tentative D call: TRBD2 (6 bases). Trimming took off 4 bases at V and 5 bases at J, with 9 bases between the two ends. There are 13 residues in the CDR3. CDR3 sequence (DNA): TGTGCCAGCAGTTATGGCGGGAACAATGAGCAGTTCTTC. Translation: CASSYGGNNEQFF.

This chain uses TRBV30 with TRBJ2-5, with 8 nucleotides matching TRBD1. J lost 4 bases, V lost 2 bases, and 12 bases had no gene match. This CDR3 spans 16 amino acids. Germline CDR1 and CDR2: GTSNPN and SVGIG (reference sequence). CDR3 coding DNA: TGTGCCTGGAGTCCCTTCCGGACAGGGAAGATAGAGACCCAGTACTTC. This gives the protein CAWSPFRTGKIETQYF.

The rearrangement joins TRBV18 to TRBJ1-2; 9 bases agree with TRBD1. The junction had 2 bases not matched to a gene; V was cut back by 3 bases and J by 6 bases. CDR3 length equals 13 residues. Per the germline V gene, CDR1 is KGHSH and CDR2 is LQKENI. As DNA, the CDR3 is TGTGCCAGCTCACCCCGGACAGGGGATGGCTACACCTTC. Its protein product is CASSPRTGDGYTF.

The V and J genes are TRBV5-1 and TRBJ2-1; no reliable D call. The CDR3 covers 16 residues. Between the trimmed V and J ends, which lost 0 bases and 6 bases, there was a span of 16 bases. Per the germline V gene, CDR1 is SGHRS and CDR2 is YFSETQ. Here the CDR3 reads CASSLEISLNSNEQFF. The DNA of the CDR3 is TGCGCCAGCAGCTTGGAAATCTCTTTAAACAGCAATGAGCAGTTCTTC.